Listed below are T cell receptor beta chains from one sample, sequenced in a study of blood T cell repertoires in COVID-19. Produced via immunoSEQ multiplex PCR; TCRdb's table is partial and in-frame only. The sample includes about 64,000 clones, around 86% of them seen just once. Sequencing was done on a sample of peripheral blood. Receptors originate from a human donor in a cohort sampled during active COVID-19. Both conserved end residues are part of each CDR3. D genes are given only for firm matches. Where a row states a size, it is once, few, many or the class of an expanded clone; other rows omit it.

NA,TRBJ2-2,TRBV12-5,NA,CASGPLSRTGELFF,TGTGCTAGTGGTCCCCTCTCTAGGACCGGGGAGCTGTTTTTT
NA,TRBJ2-4,TRBV30,NA,CAWSGNPGMIRTAKNIQYF,TGTGCCTGGAGTGGAAATCCAGGGATGATAAGAACGGCCAAAAACATTCAGTACTTC
few,TRBJ1-1,TRBV11-2,NA,CASSTPPGGAKNTEAFF,TGTGCCAGCAGCACTCCTCCCGGGGGTGCTAAGAACACTGAAGCTTTCTTT
NA,TRBJ1-3,TRBV5-1,TRBD1,CASSLGDRADTIYF,TGCGCCAGCAGCTTGGGGGACAGGGCGGACACCATATATTTT
NA,TRBJ2-1,TRBV7-6,TRBD1,CASSYSGTDNEQFF,TGTGCCAGCAGCTATTCCGGGACAGACAATGAGCAGTTCTTC
NA,TRBJ2-5,TRBV5-1,TRBD1,CASSAATGVETQYF,TGCGCCAGCAGCGCCGCCACAGGGGTCGAGACCCAGTACTTC
NA,TRBJ2-3,TRBV6-5,TRBD1,CASSYQGQTTDTQYF,TGTGCCAGCAGTTACCAGGGACAGACCACAGATACGCAGTATTTT
few,TRBJ1-5,TRBV7-9,NA,CASSLAGGEQPQHF,TGTGCCAGCAGCTTAGCCGGGGGTGAGCAGCCCCAGCATTTT
NA,TRBJ2-1,TRBV3-1/TRBV3-2,TRBD1,CASSLRDRSNEQFF,TGTGCCAGCAGCCTCCGGGACAGATCCAATGAGCAGTTCTTC
NA,TRBJ2-3,TRBV10-3,TRBD1,CAGAGTGRDTQYF,TGTGCCGGAGCCGGGACAGGGAGAGATACGCAGTATTTT
NA,TRBJ2-6,TRBV5-1,TRBD1,CASSLRFDRGNSGANVLTF,TGCGCCAGCAGCTTGCGTTTCGACAGGGGCAACTCTGGGGCCAACGTCCTGACTTTC
NA,TRBJ1-2,TRBV3-1/TRBV3-2,TRBD1,CASSSWTGGSLYGYTF,TGTGCCAGCAGCTCATGGACAGGGGGATCTCTCTATGGCTACACCTTC
NA,TRBJ1-1,TRBV5-1,NA,CASSTSGVSPGEAFF,TGCGCCAGCAGCACCTCAGGGGTGTCTCCGGGTGAAGCTTTCTTT
NA,TRBJ1-5,TRBV3-1/TRBV3-2,NA,CASSQFGQGSQPQHF,TGTGCCAGCAGCCAATTCGGGCAGGGGAGTCAGCCCCAGCATTTT
NA,TRBJ1-5,TRBV7-9,NA,CASSSADRPSWPQHF,TGTGCCAGCAGCTCCGCAGACAGGCCCAGCTGGCCCCAGCATTTT
NA,TRBJ2-3,TRBV4-2,NA,CASSQLTDTQYF,TGTGCCAGCAGCCAACTCACAGATACGCAGTATTTT
few,TRBJ1-1,TRBV6-5,NA,CASSSWGMNTEAFF,TGTGCCAGCAGTTCCTGGGGCATGAACACTGAAGCTTTCTTT
NA,TRBJ1-2,TRBV25-1,NA,CASSEGQVGGYTF,TGTGCCAGCAGTGAAGGTCAGGTCGGAGGCTACACCTTC
NA,TRBJ2-7,TRBV11-2,TRBD1,CASSHLRDRANKQYF,TGTGCCAGCAGCCACCTCCGGGACAGGGCTAACAAGCAGTACTTC
NA,TRBJ2-1,TRBV11-2,TRBD1,CASSWRRQGQLNEQFF,TGTGCCAGCAGCTGGAGGAGACAGGGTCAACTCAATGAGCAGTTCTTC
NA,TRBJ1-5,TRBV19,TRBD1,CASIDSDRGQSQPQHF,TGTGCCAGTATCGACTCGGACAGGGGTCAGAGCCAGCCCCAGCATTTT
NA,TRBJ1-3,TRBV3-1/TRBV3-2,TRBD1,CASSSRDSAYGNTIYF,TGTGCCAGCAGCTCCCGGGACAGCGCGTACGGAAACACCATATATTTT
NA,TRBJ1-1,TRBV5-1,NA,CASSFSQGSFEAFF,TGCGCCAGCAGCTTCTCACAGGGCTCATTTGAAGCTTTCTTT
NA,TRBJ2-1,TRBV2,TRBD1,CASSGVGQGDNEQFF,TGTGCCAGCAGTGGGGTGGGACAGGGGGATAATGAGCAGTTCTTC
NA,TRBJ2-3,TRBV28,TRBD1,CASSSPGQGADTQYF,TGTGCCAGCAGTTCGCCCGGACAGGGAGCAGATACGCAGTATTTT
few,TRBJ1-4,TRBV5-4,NA,CASSFSPTATNEKLFF,TGTGCCAGCAGCTTTTCCCCCACTGCAACTAATGAAAAACTGTTTTTT
once,TRBJ1-1,TRBV27,NA,CASSDRNTEAFF,TGTGCCAGCAGTGACAGGAACACTGAAGCTTTCTTT
NA,TRBJ1-1,TRBV19,NA,CASKLRGPNTEAFF,TGTGCCAGTAAACTCAGGGGACCGAACACTGAAGCTTTCTTT
NA,TRBJ1-2,TRBV3-1/TRBV3-2,TRBD1,CASSQDNRGRSYTF,TGTGCCAGCAGCCAAGATAATAGGGGGCGCTCCTACACCTTC
NA,TRBJ2-1,TRBV7-2,NA,CASSLSWGEVNEQFF,TGTGCCAGCAGCTTAAGCTGGGGGGAAGTCAATGAGCAGTTCTTC
NA,TRBJ1-5,TRBV6-6,TRBD1,CASRDRENQPQHF,TGTGCCAGCAGGGACAGGGAGAATCAGCCCCAGCATTTT
NA,TRBJ1-4,TRBV15,NA,CATSALGANEKLFF,TGTGCCACCAGCGCGCTGGGCGCTAATGAAAAACTGTTTTTT
NA,TRBJ2-6,TRBV14,NA,CASSQSSGANVLTF,TGTGCCAGCAGCCAGAGCTCTGGGGCCAACGTCCTGACTTTC
NA,TRBJ1-1,TRBV27,NA,CASSPRRDTEAFF,TGTGCCAGCAGTCCCCGACGGGACACTGAAGCTTTCTTT
NA,TRBJ1-4,TRBV28,NA,CACLGASNEKLFF,TGTGCCTGCCTTGGGGCATCTAATGAAAAACTGTTTTTT
NA,TRBJ1-1,TRBV5-5,NA,CASSLPGNTEAFF,TGTGCCAGCAGCCTGCCCGGGAACACTGAAGCTTTCTTT
once,TRBJ2-1,TRBV5-1,TRBD2,CASSRASGGQWFF,TGCGCCAGCAGTCGGGCTAGCGGGGGCCAATGGTTCTTC
NA,TRBJ2-6,TRBV4-1,NA,CASSQVSLGSGANVLTF,TGCGCCAGCAGCCAAGTTAGTCTCGGCTCTGGGGCCAACGTCCTGACTTTC
NA,TRBJ2-1,TRBV9,NA,CASSVGGPYNEQFF,TGTGCCAGCAGCGTAGGGGGGCCCTACAATGAGCAGTTCTTC
NA,TRBJ1-2,TRBV3-1/TRBV3-2,NA,CASRGTLEGYTF,TGTGCCAGCAGGGGGACACTAGAGGGCTACACCTTC
NA,TRBJ2-1,TRBV5-4,TRBD2,CASSSWGGGAEQFF,TGTGCCAGCAGCTCGTGGGGCGGGGGGGCTGAGCAGTTCTTC
NA,TRBJ1-2,TRBV3-1/TRBV3-2,TRBD1,CASSHPGQGVFSGYTF,TGTGCCAGCAGCCACCCGGGACAGGGAGTTTTCTCTGGCTACACCTTC
few,TRBJ2-7,TRBV30,NA,CAWSKGAYEQYF,TGTGCCTGGAGTAAAGGGGCCTACGAGCAGTACTTC
NA,TRBJ1-6,TRBV19,NA,CASRGESYNSPLHF,TGTGCCAGTAGAGGGGAATCCTATAATTCACCCCTCCACTTT
NA,TRBJ2-2,TRBV7-2,TRBD2,CASRRGGTGELFF,TGTGCCAGCAGACGGGGGGGTACCGGGGAGCTGTTTTTT
NA,TRBJ2-2,TRBV7-6,NA,CASSPGRTGELFF,TGTGCCAGCAGCCCAGGGCGGACCGGGGAGCTGTTTTTT
NA,TRBJ2-5,TRBV5-5,NA,CASSRLTEANF,TGTGCCAGCAGCCGTCTGACAGAAGCGAACTTC
once,TRBJ1-1,TRBV11-2,NA,CASSLDRITEAFF,TGTGCCAGCAGCTTAGACAGGATCACTGAAGCTTTCTTT
NA,TRBJ1-5,TRBV6-5,NA,CASGQGGQPQHF,TGTGCCAGCGGGCAAGGAGGGCAGCCCCAGCATTTT
NA,TRBJ2-5,TRBV18,TRBD1,CASSRQGTETQYF,TGTGCCAGCTCACGACAGGGGACAGAGACCCAGTACTTC
few,TRBJ1-5,TRBV6-1,NA,CASSEGLYQPQHF,TGTGCCAGCAGTGAGGGCCTCTATCAGCCCCAGCATTTT
NA,TRBJ2-1,TRBV3-1/TRBV3-2,NA,CASSQVKAGVYNEQFF,TGTGCCAGCAGCCAAGTAAAAGCGGGTGTCTACAATGAGCAGTTCTTC
NA,TRBJ1-1,TRBV5-1,NA,CASSWRGSGGTEAFF,TGCGCCAGCAGCTGGAGGGGATCGGGTGGCACTGAAGCTTTCTTT
NA,TRBJ1-6,TRBV3-1/TRBV3-2,TRBD1,CASSRTGGPLHF,TGTGCCAGCAGCCGGACAGGGGGACCCCTCCACTTT
NA,TRBJ1-6,TRBV24-1,NA,CATSDPFTNSSYNSPLHF,TGTGCCACCAGTGACCCCTTCACCAACAGCTCCTATAATTCACCCCTCCACTTT